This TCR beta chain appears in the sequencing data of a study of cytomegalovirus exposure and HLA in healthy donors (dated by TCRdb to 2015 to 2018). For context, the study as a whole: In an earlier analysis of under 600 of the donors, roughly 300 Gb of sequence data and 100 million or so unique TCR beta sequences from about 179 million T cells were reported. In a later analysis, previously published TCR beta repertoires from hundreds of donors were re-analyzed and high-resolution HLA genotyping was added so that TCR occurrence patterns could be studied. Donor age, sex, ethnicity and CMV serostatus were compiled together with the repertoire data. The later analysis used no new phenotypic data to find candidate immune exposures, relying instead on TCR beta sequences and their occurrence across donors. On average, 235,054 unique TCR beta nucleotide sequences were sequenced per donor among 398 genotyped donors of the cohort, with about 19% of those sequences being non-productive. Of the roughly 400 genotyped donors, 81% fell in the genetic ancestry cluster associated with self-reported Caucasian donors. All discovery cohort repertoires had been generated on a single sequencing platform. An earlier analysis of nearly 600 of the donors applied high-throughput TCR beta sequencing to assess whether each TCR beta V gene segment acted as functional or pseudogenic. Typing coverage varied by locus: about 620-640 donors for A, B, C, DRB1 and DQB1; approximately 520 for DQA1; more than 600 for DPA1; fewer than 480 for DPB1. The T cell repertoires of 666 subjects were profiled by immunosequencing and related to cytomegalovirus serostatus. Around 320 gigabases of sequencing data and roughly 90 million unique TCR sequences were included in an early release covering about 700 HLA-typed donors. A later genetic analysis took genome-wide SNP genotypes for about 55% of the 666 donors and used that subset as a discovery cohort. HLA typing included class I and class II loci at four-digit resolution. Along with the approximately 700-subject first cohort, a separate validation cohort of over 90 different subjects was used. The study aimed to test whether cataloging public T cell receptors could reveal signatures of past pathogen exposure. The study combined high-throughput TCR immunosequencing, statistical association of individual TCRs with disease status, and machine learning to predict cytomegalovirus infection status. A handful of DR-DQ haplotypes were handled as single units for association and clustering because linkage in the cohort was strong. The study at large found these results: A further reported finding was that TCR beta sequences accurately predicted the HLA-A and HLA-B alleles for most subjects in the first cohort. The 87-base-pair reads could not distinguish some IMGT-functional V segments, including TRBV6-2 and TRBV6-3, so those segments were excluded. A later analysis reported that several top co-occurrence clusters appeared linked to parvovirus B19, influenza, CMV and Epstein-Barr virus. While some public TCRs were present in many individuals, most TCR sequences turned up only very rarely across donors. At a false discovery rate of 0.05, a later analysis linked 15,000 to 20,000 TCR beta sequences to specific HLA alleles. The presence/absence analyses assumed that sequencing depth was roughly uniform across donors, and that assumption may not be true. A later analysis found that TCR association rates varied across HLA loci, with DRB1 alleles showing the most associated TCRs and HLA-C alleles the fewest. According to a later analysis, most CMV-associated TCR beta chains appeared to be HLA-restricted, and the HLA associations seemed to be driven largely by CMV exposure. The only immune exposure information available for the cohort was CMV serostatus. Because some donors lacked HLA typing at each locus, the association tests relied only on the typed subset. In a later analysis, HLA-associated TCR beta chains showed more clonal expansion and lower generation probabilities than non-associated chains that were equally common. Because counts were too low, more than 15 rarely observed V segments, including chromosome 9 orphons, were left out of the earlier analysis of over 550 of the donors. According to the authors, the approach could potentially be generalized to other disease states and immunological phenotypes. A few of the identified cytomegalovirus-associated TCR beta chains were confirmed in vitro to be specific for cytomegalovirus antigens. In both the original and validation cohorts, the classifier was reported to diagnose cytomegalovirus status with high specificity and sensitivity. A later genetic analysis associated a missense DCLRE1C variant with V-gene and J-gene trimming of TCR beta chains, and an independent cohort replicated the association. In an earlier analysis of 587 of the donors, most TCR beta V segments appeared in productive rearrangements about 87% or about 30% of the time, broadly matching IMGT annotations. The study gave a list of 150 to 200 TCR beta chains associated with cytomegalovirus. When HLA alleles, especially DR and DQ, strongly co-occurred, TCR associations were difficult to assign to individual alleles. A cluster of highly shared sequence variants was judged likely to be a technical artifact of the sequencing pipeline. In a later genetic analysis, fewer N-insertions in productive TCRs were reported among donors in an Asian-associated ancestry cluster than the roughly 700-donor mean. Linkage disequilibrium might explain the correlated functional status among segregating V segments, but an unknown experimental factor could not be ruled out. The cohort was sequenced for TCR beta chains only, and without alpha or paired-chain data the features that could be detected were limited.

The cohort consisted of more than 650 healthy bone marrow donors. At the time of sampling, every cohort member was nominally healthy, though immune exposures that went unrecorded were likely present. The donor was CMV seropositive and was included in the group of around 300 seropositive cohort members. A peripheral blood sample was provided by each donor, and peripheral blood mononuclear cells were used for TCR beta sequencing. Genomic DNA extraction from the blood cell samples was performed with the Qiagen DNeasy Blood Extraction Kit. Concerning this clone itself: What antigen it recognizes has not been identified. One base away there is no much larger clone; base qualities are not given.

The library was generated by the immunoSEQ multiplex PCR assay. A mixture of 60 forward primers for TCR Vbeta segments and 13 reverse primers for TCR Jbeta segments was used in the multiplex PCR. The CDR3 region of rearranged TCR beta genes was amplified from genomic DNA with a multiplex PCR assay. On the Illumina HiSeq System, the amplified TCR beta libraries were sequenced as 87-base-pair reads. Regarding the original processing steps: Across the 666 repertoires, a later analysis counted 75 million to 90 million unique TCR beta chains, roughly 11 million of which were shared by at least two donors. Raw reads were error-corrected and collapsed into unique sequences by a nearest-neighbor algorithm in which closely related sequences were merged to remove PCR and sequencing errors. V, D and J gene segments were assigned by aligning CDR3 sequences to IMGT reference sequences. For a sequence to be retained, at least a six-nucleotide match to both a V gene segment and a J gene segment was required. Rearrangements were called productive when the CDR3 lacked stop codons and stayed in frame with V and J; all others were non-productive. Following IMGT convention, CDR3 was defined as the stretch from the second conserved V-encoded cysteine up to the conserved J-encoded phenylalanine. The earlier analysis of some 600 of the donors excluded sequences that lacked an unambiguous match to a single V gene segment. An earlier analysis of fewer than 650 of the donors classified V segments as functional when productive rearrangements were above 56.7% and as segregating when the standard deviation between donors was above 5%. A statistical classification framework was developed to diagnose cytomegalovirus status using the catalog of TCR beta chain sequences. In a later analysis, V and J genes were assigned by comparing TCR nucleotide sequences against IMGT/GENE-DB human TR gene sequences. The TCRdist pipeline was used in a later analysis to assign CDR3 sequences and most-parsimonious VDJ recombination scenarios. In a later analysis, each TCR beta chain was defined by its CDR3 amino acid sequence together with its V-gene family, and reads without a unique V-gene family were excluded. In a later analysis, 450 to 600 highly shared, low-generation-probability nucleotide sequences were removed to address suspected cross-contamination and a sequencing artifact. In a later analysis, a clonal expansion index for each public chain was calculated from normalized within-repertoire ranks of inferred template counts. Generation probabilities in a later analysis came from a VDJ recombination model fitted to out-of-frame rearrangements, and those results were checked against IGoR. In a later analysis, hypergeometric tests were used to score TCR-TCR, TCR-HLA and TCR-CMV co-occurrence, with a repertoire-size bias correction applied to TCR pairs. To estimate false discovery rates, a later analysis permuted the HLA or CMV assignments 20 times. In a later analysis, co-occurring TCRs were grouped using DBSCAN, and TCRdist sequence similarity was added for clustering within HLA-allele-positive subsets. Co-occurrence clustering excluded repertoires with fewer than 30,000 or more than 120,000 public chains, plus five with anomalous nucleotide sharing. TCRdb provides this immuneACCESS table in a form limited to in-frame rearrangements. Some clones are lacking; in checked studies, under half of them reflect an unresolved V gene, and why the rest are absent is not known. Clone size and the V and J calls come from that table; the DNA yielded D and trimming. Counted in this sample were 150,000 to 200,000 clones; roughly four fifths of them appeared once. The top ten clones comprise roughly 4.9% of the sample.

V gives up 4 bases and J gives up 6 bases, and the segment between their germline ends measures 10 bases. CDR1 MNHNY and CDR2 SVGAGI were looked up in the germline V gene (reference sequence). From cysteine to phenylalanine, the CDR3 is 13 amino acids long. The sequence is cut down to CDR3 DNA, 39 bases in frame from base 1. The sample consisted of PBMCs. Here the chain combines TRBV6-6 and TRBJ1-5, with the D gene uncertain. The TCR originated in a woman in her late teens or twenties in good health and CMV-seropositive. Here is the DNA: TGTGCCAGCAGTTGGGCCCCCCCTCAGCCCCAGCATTTT. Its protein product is CASSWAPPQPQHF.